This TCR beta chain was sequenced for a study of CD8+CD57+ T cells in acquired aplastic anemia. Study-wide results and limits: In common between the patients and the controls were some 28 CD8+ CDR3 sequences.

The CDR3 loop spans 13 amino acids. Germline V gene sequence: CDR1 LNHDA, CDR2 SQIVND (reference sequence). Trimming stripped 4 bases from V and 5 bases from J, with 11 bases between. Those patients picked for sequencing had displayed CD8+CD57+ cell expansion on flow cytometry. Every one of the patients had aplastic anemia (severe, acquired). Patients were therapy-naive when their blood was sampled. For this clonotype: What it recognizes is unknown.

Genomic DNA templated the TCR beta VDJ and CDR3 profiling. TCRdb independently ran MiXCR on the reads; one entry per CDR3 protein. The sample has some 160,000 distinct CDR3 sequences, around half seen once. V gene TRBV19 combines with J gene TRBJ1-1; D remains ambiguous. The specimen sequenced was sorted CD4+, CD8+, or CD8+CD57+ T cells (not recorded which) from PBMCs. This receptor was taken from a human donor with aplastic anemia. CDR3 DNA: TGTGCCAGTAGTACAGGAACGTGGACTGAAGCTTTCTTT. Translating it yields CASSTGTWTEAFF.